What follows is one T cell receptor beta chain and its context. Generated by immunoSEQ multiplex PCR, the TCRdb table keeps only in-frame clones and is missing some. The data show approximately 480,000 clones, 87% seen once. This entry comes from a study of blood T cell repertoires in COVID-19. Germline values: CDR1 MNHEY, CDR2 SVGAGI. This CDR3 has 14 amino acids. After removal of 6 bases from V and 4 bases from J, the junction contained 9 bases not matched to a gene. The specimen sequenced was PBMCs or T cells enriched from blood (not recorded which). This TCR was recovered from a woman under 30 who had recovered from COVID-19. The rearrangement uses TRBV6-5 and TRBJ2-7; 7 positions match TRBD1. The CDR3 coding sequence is TGTGCCAGCAGCAGACAGGGCTGGGTTTACGAGCAGTACTTC. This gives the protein CASSRQGWVYEQYF.